A single sample gave rise to the 4 T cell receptor beta chains below, sequenced in a study of pediatric ulcerative colitis. One to two pinch biopsies were taken from the rectum during colonoscopy. The data were produced by immunoSEQ multiplex PCR, yet TCRdb's version contains in-frame clones alone and is incomplete. Of about 35,000 clones in the sample, 80% to 90% were seen once. The sample was gut tissue. The source is a boy between 10 and 17 years old with mild ulcerative colitis.

CDR3 in DNA: TGTGCCAGCAGTGACCCGTTGCGGGGGGCTAGCACAGATACGCAGTATTTT. Amino acids: CASSDPLRGASTDTQYF. The chain links TRBV2 to TRBJ2-3, with 8 bases fitting TRBD2. CDR3 length equals 17 residues. Trimming took 3 bases from V and 0 from J; bases not matched to a gene: 8. Per the germline V gene, CDR1 is SNHLY and CDR2 is FYNNEI. The whole variable domain, remainder taken from reference TRBV2 and TRBJ2-3, is EPEVTQTPSHQVTQMGQEVILRCVPISNHLYFYWYRQILGQKVEFLVSFYNNEISEKSEIFDDQFSVERPDGSNFTLKIRSTKLEDSAMYFCASSDPLRGASTDTQYFGPGTRLTVL.

The chain links TRBV19 to TRBJ1-1; TRBD1 matches 8 bases. The V segment lost 6 bases and the J segment 0 bases; nucleotides outside the gene matches: 3. Germline V gives CDR1 LNHDA, CDR2 SQIVND (reference sequence). The CDR3 totals 14 residues. The DNA of the CDR3 is TGTGCCAGTAGCCCAGGGGGCCTGAACACTGAAGCTTTCTTT. It codes for CASSPGGLNTEAFF.

The chain couples TRBV29-1 to TRBJ2-7; 10 positions match TRBD2. The germline V gene has CDR1 SQVTM and CDR2 ANQGSEA. This CDR3 contains 13 residues. V gave up 6 bases and J gave up 2 bases; unmatched junction bases: 4. The CDR3 DNA reads as TGCAGCGTCCAGCGGGGGGGGACCTACGAGCAGTACTTC. It encodes CSVQRGGTYEQYF.

The rearrangement joins TRBV5-4 to TRBJ1-6, with 9 bases aligning to TRBD1. V dropped 4 bases and J dropped 12; count of bases not matched to a gene: 14. The CDR3 length is 16 residues. The germline gives CDR1 SGHNT, CDR2 YYREEE (reference sequence). The CDR3 protein is CASSPHPPDRGGPLHF. In DNA, the CDR3 is TGTGCCAGCAGCCCCCACCCCCCGGACAGGGGCGGACCCCTCCACTTT.